The entry below gives a single TCR beta chain sequence along with its context. Its matching antigen is unknown. The data stem from a study of T cell responses to AZD1222 COVID-19 vaccine. Broader study findings: Close to half of all spike-specific TCRs reportedly target regions of the variants that are unmutated. Across spike, vaccine-associated CD4 TCRs were found, dominant at 160-218 and 743-854. Donors skewed white British and female; clonal diversity was possibly underestimated. Breadth and depth of Spike-specific TCRs rose after two AZD1222 doses.

The ends lost 5 bases at V and 2 bases at J; junction bases unmatched: 9. The CDR3 is 17 amino acids. The germline V gene has CDR1 SGHVS and CDR2 FQNEAQ. The repertoire was sequenced with immunoSEQ multiplex PCR; TCRdb's copy has only in-frame clones and lacks some. The table shows under 150,000 clones, with around 89% occurring only once. The sequencing here drew on peripheral blood, taken on day 0 of MenACWY control vaccination. The receptor was derived from an adult in good health. The chain employs TRBV7-8 and TRBJ2-2, with TRBD2 identical over 9 bases. The CDR3 DNA reads as TGTGCCAGCAGCGCCTCCCCGACTAGCGGAAACACCGGGGAGCTGTTTTTT. Amino acids: CASSASPTSGNTGELFF.